The 14 T cell receptor beta chains presented below share a single source sample, sequenced in a study of cytomegalovirus exposure and HLA in healthy donors. The study ran its PCR with 60 Vbeta and 13 Jbeta primers. The protocol was immunoSEQ multiplex PCR, while the TCRdb copy is restricted to in-frame clones and leaves out a portion. The data hold about 83,000 clones, with 75% to 85% observed a single time. The sample comprised PBMCs. These receptors all come from a woman in her twenties or thirties in good health and CMV-seronegative.

The chain links TRBV5-8 to TRBJ2-7; 7 bases are a match to TRBD2. CDR1 is SGHTS, CDR2 YDEGEE, per germline. The CDR3 length is 16 residues. Trimming at V came to 3 bases and at J to 4 bases, leaving 13 bases not matched to a gene. The CDR3 sequence is CASSWGGTGRMYEQYF. CDR3 DNA sequence: TGTGCCAGCAGCTGGGGGGGAACGGGAAGGATGTACGAGCAGTACTTC.

The chain employs TRBV14 and TRBJ2-3; D remains ambiguous. CDR1 is SGHDN and CDR2 is FVKESK in the germline V gene. Trimming took off 1 base at V and 1 base at J, with 9 bases between the two ends. The CDR3 contains 15 residues. CDR3 amino acids: CASSQGRWGTDTQYF. DNA for the CDR3: TGTGCCAGCAGCCAAGGGCGGTGGGGCACAGATACGCAGTATTTT.

V usage is TRBV5-5 and J usage is TRBJ2-7; 8 bases line up with TRBD2. J lost 10 bases, V lost 1 base, and 7 bases had no gene match. In germline, CDR1 is SGHKS, CDR2 YYEKEE (reference sequence). The CDR3 runs 13 residues. The CDR3 region is CASSLISGDTQYF. The CDR3 DNA sequence: TGTGCCAGCAGCTTGATTAGCGGGGATACCCAGTACTTC.

The count of this clone is one. V and J are TRBV15 and TRBJ1-4, with TRBD1 matching over 7 bases. Germline trimming cut 1 base from V and 6 bases from J; bases unmatched to any gene: 8. The CDR3 length is 16 residues. Per the germline V gene, CDR1 is LNHNV and CDR2 is YYDKDF (reference sequence). CDR3 sequence (DNA): TGTGCCACCAGCAGAGGGAAAGGGGGCCTTTATGAAAAACTGTTTTTT. As protein: CATSRGKGGLYEKLFF.

V usage is TRBV27 and J usage is TRBJ2-7; 10 bases are shared with TRBD2. The CDR3 runs 14 residues. Germline V gene lookup returns CDR1 MNHEY and CDR2 SMNVEV (reference sequence). J lost 3 bases, V lost 5 bases, and 4 bases had no gene match. CDR3 sequence (DNA): TGTGCCAGCAGTCAGACTAGCGGGTACTACGAGCAGTACTTC. Translating it yields CASSQTSGYYEQYF.

V and J are TRBV6-5 and TRBJ1-3; no clear D. The CDR3 spans 13 residues. Germline CDR1 is MNHEY and CDR2 is SVGAGI. The CDR3 sequence: CASSGISGNTIYF. The CDR3 region has the DNA TGTGCATCGTCGGGGATCTCTGGAAACACCATATATTTT.

The chain employs TRBV5-1 and TRBJ2-2, with D possibly TRBD1 on 5 matching bases. V was shortened by 4 bases and J by 7 bases, with 20 bases between the two germline ends. The CDR3 is made up of 16 amino acids. CDR1 is SGHRS and CDR2 is YFSETQ in the germline V gene. The CDR3 here is CASSLPRTLEGGELFF. CDR3 sequence (DNA): TGCGCCAGCAGCCTTCCCAGGACATTAGAAGGCGGGGAGCTGTTTTTT. The full variable domain, completed using reference TRBV5-1 and TRBJ2-2, is KAGVTQTPRYLIKTRGQQVTLSCSPISGHRSVSWYQQTPGQGLQFLFEYFSETQRNKGNFPGRFSGRQFSNSRSEMNVSTLELGDSALYLCASSLPRTLEGGELFFGEGSRLTVL.

This clone showed up just a few times. The chain has TRBV30 and TRBJ2-1; perhaps TRBD2 as D (7 bases). CDR1 and CDR2 from the germline V gene are GTSNPN and SVGIG (reference sequence). V was shortened by 3 bases and J by 9 bases, with 18 bases between the two germline ends. The length of the CDR3 is 14 residues. CDR3 DNA sequence: TGTGCCTGGAGCCGGGGGGCCTGGGAGGGTGAGCAGTTCTTC. Residues: CAWSRGAWEGEQFF.

This clone occurred a few times. CDR3 loop: CASSLNRQGSYEQYF. The CDR3 DNA reads as TGTGCCAGCAGCTTGAACCGACAGGGGTCCTACGAGCAGTACTTC. The V call is TRBV11-2, the J call TRBJ2-7; 8 bases map to TRBD1. Per germline, CDR1 SGHAT and CDR2 FQNNGV. V shed 3 bases, J shed 1 base, and the junction held 5 bases outside the gene matches. This CDR3 spans 15 amino acids.

This chain connects TRBV30 to TRBJ2-5; perhaps TRBD1 as D (5 bases). Trimming left V 5 bases short and J 9 bases short, with 16 bases between. Germline-derived CDR1 and CDR2 are GTSNPN and SVGIG (reference sequence). The CDR3 extends over 12 amino acids. CDR3 in DNA: TGTGCCTGGGGGGCAGGGTCTTGGGCCCAGTACTTC. Translation: CAWGAGSWAQYF.

This clone has more than one count but fewer than ten. The J gene is TRBJ1-5, the V gene TRBV27; the D gene is possibly TRBD1 (5 bases). V was cut by 4 bases and J by 1 base, with 5 bases left in between. Germline-derived CDR1 and CDR2 are MNHEY and SMNVEV (reference sequence). This CDR3 is built from 13 residues. CDR3 coding DNA: TGTGCCAGCAGTTCAGGGAGCAATCAGCCCCAGCATTTT. It specifies CASSSGSNQPQHF.

The chain joins TRBV6-6 to TRBJ2-3; 11 bases are a match to TRBD2. The ends lost 7 bases at V and 6 bases at J; junction bases unmatched: 6. The CDR3 length is 14 residues. CDR1 is MNHNY, CDR2 SVGAGI, per germline (reference sequence). The CDR3 region is CASTTSGRGDTQYF. In DNA, the CDR3 is TGTGCCAGCACAACTAGCGGGAGAGGGGATACGCAGTATTTT.

This sequence joins TRBV6-4 and TRBJ2-1, with TRBD2 matching 12 bases. Unmatched junction bases numbered 4, after V lost 6 bases and J lost 7 bases. The CDR3 has 14 residues. Germline V lookup: CDR1 MRHNA, CDR2 SNTAGT. The CDR3 sequence is CASSPSGRGNEQFF. Here the CDR3 DNA reads TGTGCCAGCAGCCCTAGCGGGAGGGGGAATGAGCAGTTCTTC.

V gene TRBV28 combines with J gene TRBJ2-7, with a possible D match to TRBD2 (5 bases). Germline V CDR1 and CDR2: MDHEN, SYDVKM. V gave up 5 bases and J gave up 0 bases, with 14 bases separating them. There are 15 residues in the CDR3. The CDR3 reads CASSLSGPTSYEQYF. The CDR3 coding sequence is TGTGCCAGCAGTCTAAGCGGTCCCACCTCCTACGAGCAGTACTTC. Variable domain in full (rest from reference TRBV28 and TRBJ2-7): DVKVTQSSRYLVKRTGEKVFLECVQDMDHENMFWYRQDPGLGLRLIYFSYDVKMKEKGDIPEGYSVSREKKERFSLILESASTNQTSMYLCASSLSGPTSYEQYFGPGTRLTVT.